This is a list of T cell receptor beta chains from one sample in a study of spatial heterogeneity in lung cancer. A single record per CDR3 protein comes from TCRdb applying MiXCR to the 5' RACE reads. This sample has more than 85,000 distinct CDR3 sequences; over 8.5% occur once, and the top ten carry less than 9%. This material consisted of PBMCs, taken at surgery. Source of these receptors: a male donor with early-stage non-small cell lung cancer. Both conserved end residues are part of each CDR3. The D gene is left open where the match is weak. Not all rows give a size; the values are once, few, many and, for expanded clones, a class.

CASSGAGGPTDTQYF,TGTGCCAGCAGTGGTGCGGGAGGGCCCACAGATACGCAGTATTTT,few,15,TRBD2,TRBJ2-3,TRBV2
CASSFGGHIYGYTF,TGTGCCAGCAGCTTTGGTGGACACATCTATGGCTACACCTTC,few,14,-,TRBJ1-2,TRBV7-3
CASSPRTGLASADTQYF,TGTGCCAGCAGCCCCCGGACGGGTCTAGCGAGCGCAGATACGCAGTATTTT,few,17,-,TRBJ2-3,TRBV11-2
CASSGDRLSGVGYTF,TGTGCCAGCAGCGGGGACAGGTTATCCGGGGTTGGCTACACCTTC,many,15,TRBD1,TRBJ1-2,TRBV2
CASQRDFTDTQYF,TGTGCCAGCCAGCGGGACTTCACAGATACGCAGTATTTT,many,13,TRBD2,TRBJ2-3,TRBV6-1
CASSSVPSGEQFF,TGTGCCAGCAGTTCCGTTCCTAGCGGTGAGCAGTTCTTC,-,13,TRBD2,TRBJ2-1,TRBV27
CASMPSGLPPLHF,TGTGCCAGCATGCCTTCAGGGTTACCACCCCTCCACTTT,-,13,-,TRBJ1-6,TRBV6-6
CASSLDTLPLAGVDNEQFF,TGTGCCAGCAGCTTAGATACCCTACCGCTAGCGGGAGTCGATAATGAGCAGTTCTTC,-,19,TRBD2,TRBJ2-1,TRBV11-2
CASRERGGGNEQFF,TGTGCCAGCCGAGAGCGCGGGGGGGGCAATGAGCAGTTCTTC,-,14,TRBD2,TRBJ2-1,TRBV6-5
CASSQTTKREMIGELFF,TGTGCCAGCAGCCAAACCACTAAGCGGGAGATGATCGGGGAGCTGTTTTTT,many,17,TRBD2,TRBJ2-2,TRBV4-2